The 13 T cell receptor beta chains reported below all come from one sample, sequenced in a study of patients and donors after allogeneic stem cell transplantation. TCRdb passed the RT-PCR reads through MiXCR, listing each CDR3 protein once. Among approximately 200,000 distinct CDR3 sequences listed, more than 35% were seen once. The sequenced sample consisted of blood, either unsorted or a sorted T cell fraction (not recorded which). The receptors were sampled from a human donor who was either an allogeneic HSCT recipient or a stem cell or donor lymphocyte infusion donor (not recorded which). It is not recorded whose cells these are; they may come from a transplant donor.

V usage is TRBV29-1 and J usage is TRBJ2-1; 7 bases fit TRBD1. The CDR3 contains 17 residues. Germline assignment: CDR1 SQVTM and CDR2 ANQGSEA. Losses at the gene ends were 4 bases for V and 2 bases for J; bases not matched to a gene: 14. DNA for the CDR3: TGCAGCGTTGGCGGGTACAGGGGACAACTTACCTACAATGAGCAGTTCTTC. Amino acid sequence: CSVGGYRGQLTYNEQFF.

In DNA form, the CDR3 reads TGTGCCAGCAGTCCTCTCCGAACAGGGGGGAACACTGAAGCTTTCTTT. Residues: CASSPLRTGGNTEAFF. The chain employs TRBV27 and TRBJ1-1, with 8 bases identical to TRBD1. Germline V lookup: CDR1 MNHEY, CDR2 SMNVEV (reference sequence). The length of the CDR3 is 16 residues. With V trimmed by 5 bases and J by 1 base, 9 bases remained unmatched.

At least ten counts were recorded for this clonotype. The chain employs TRBV12-3 or TRBV12-4 and TRBJ1-6; 11 bases are a match to TRBD1. The CDR3 contains 17 residues. V trimming: 5 bases; J trimming: 8 bases; junction bases outside the gene matches: 11. In nucleotides, the CDR3 is TGTGCCAGCAGTCACACCGGGACAGGGGGTTCTCATTCACCCCTCCACTTT. It is translated as CASSHTGTGGSHSPLHF.

The chain has TRBV28 and TRBJ1-6; no reliable D call. Looked up from germline, CDR1 is MDHEN and CDR2 is SYDVKM. This CDR3 comprises 12 residues. V was clipped by 5 bases and J by 9 bases, with 8 bases between them. CDR3 in amino acids: CASSPLGSPLHF. CDR3 bases: TGTGCCAGCAGTCCCCTGGGTTCACCCCTCCACTTT.

This clonotype was observed a few times. This chain joins TRBV12-3 or TRBV12-4 and TRBJ1-2, with 8 positions matching TRBD1. J was trimmed by 4 bases and V by 6 bases; bases with no gene match: 7. CDR3 length: 14 amino acids. CDR3 nucleotide sequence: TGTGCCAGCAGCCCCAGGGGGCCCGGCTATGGCTACACCTTC. This codes for CASSPRGPGYGYTF.

V gene TRBV7-9 combines with J gene TRBJ1-4, with D uncertain. Trimming took 0 bases from V and 2 from J, leaving 7 bases between them. Germline V CDR1 and CDR2: SEHNR, FQNEAQ (reference sequence). The CDR3 spans 15 residues. The CDR3: CASSLAGVTNEKLFF. CDR3 DNA: TGTGCCAGCAGCTTAGCTGGGGTTACTAATGAAAAACTGTTTTTT.

The chain has TRBV12-3 or TRBV12-4 and TRBJ1-2; TRBD1 is a possible D gene (6 bases). This CDR3 has 13 amino acids. The V end lost 5 bases, the J end lost 4 bases, and 11 bases lay between the germline ends. The CDR3 bases are TGTGCCAGCAGTCCAGGGGAGCGCTATGGCTACACCTTC. This translates into CASSPGERYGYTF.

V and J are TRBV12-3 or TRBV12-4 and TRBJ2-7; D unresolved. The CDR3 has 13 amino acids. With 3 bases removed from V and 1 base from J, the gap between germline ends came to 7 bases. CDR3 sequence (DNA): TGTGCCAGCAGTTTCAGCACATCCTACGAGCAGTACTTC. The encoded protein is CASSFSTSYEQYF.

V is TRBV11-2 and J is TRBJ1-6; D gene ambiguous. This CDR3 comprises 14 residues. V was clipped by 5 bases and J by 6 bases, with 11 bases between them. The germline V gene has CDR1 SGHAT and CDR2 FQNNGV. CDR3 protein: CASSALALNSPLHF. Here the CDR3 DNA reads TGTGCCAGCAGCGCCCTGGCTCTTAATTCACCCCTCCACTTT. Variable domain in full (rest from reference TRBV11-2 and TRBJ1-6): EAGVAQSPRYKIIEKRQSVAFWCNPISGHATLYWYQQILGQGPKLLIQFQNNGVVDDSQLPKDRFSAERLKGVDSTLKIQPAKLEDSAVYLCASSALALNSPLHFGNGTRLTVT.

The chain is built from TRBV4-3 and TRBJ2-3; tentative D call: TRBD1 (5 bases). Germline CDR1 is LGHNA and CDR2 is YSLEER. The CDR3 totals 18 residues. Trimming took off 3 bases at V and 1 base at J, with 20 bases between the two ends. This CDR3 is CASSQGLTGPERTDTQYF. The CDR3, as DNA: TGCGCCAGCAGCCAGGGGCTCACGGGCCCCGAGCGCACAGATACGCAGTATTTT.

This chain links TRBV7-8 with TRBJ1-6, with D tentatively TRBD1 (6 bases). Per germline, CDR1 SGHVS and CDR2 FQNEAQ. The V end was cut by 3 bases, the J end by 5 bases, with 14 bases between. This CDR3 has 16 amino acids. The CDR3 sequence: CASSFFSGQNNSPLHF. The CDR3 DNA sequence: TGTGCCAGCAGCTTCTTCTCTGGACAGAATAATTCACCCCTCCACTTT.

The V gene is TRBV12-3 or TRBV12-4, the J gene TRBJ2-1; TRBD2 aligns across 9 bases. CDR3 size: 12 residues. With V trimmed by 5 bases and J by 10 bases, 3 bases remained unmatched. The CDR3 nucleotides are TGTGCCAGCAGTCCGGGACTAGCAGAGCAGTTCTTC. As protein: CASSPGLAEQFF.

The genes are TRBV6-6 and TRBJ1-5; no clear D gene. Germline V gene data show CDR1 as MNHNY and CDR2 as SVGAGI (reference sequence). The CDR3 consists of 18 residues. V dropped 2 bases and J dropped 4 bases, with 21 bases sitting between them. CDR3 in amino acids: CASSYTPSGGIENQPQHF. The CDR3 coding sequence is TGTGCCAGCAGTTACACCCCAAGCGGCGGAATCGAGAATCAGCCCCAGCATTTT.